This T cell receptor (beta chain) emerged from a study of technical replicates of blood from several donors. CDR1 and CDR2 (germline): SGHTA, FQGNSA. The J segment lost 0 bases and the V segment lost 4 bases, leaving 7 bases of the junction unmatched. This CDR3 comprises 17 residues. Data came from immunoSEQ multiplex PCR; TCRdb stores just in-frame clones and leaves some out. The sample includes approximately 59,000 clones, over 90% seen only once; the top ten take 3% to 3.5%. Source material: PBMCs. The TCR sequence derives from a human donor in good health. Some clones in this sample may be carry-over from other donors' samples. The J gene is TRBJ2-3, the V gene TRBV7-2; 10 positions match TRBD2. The CDR3: CASSYSGGTISTDTQYF. The CDR3, as DNA: TGTGCCAGCAGCTATAGCGGGGGGACCATTAGCACAGATACGCAGTATTTT.